This TCR beta chain originates from a study of blood T cell repertoires in COVID-19. Whole-study context: Sites across the United States, Italy and Spain contributed samples from acute and convalescent COVID-19. The cDNA or gDNA used as material had been derived from T cells, B-cell-depleted T cells, or PBMCs.

In the authors' methods: Using reference gene primer amplification, nucleated cell counts were estimated. TCRdb keeps only in-frame clones here, not all; method: immunoSEQ multiplex PCR. V and J calls and clone size are copied from that table; D and trimming were computed from the DNA. The data hold 81,000 or so clones, with 80% to 95% observed a single time. This clone was observed a single time. The TCR was taken from a woman aged 55-69 years with active COVID-19. The sequencing input was peripheral blood.

The CDR3 sequence is CASSLAGEGSYNEQFF. CDR3 sequence (DNA): TGCGCCAGCAGCTTGGCTGGGGAGGGTTCCTACAATGAGCAGTTCTTC. This chain links TRBV5-1 with TRBJ2-1; 7 nucleotides agree with TRBD2. V gave up 0 bases and J gave up 1 base; unmatched junction bases: 4. CDR3 length: 16 amino acids. Germline CDR1 SGHRS, CDR2 YFSETQ.